Given below is one TCR beta chain in context. Its antigen remains unknown. TCRdb passed the 5' RACE reads through MiXCR, listing each CDR3 protein once. The sample yields some 220,000 distinct CDR3 sequences, approximately 3% seen once. The germline V gene encodes CDR1 SGHVS and CDR2 FQNEAQ. This CDR3 region has 17 residues. The ends lost 5 bases at V and 6 bases at J; junction bases unmatched: 15. The entry originates in a study of T cells after yellow fever vaccination. Study-level points and caveats: Within FACS-sorted repertoires, abundant clonotypes contaminating from the bulk population could be present.

Material: CD4+ T cells sorted from PBMCs, obtained 10 days after the yellow fever booster vaccination. This TCR derives from a man aged 18 to 29 who received the YFV17D yellow fever vaccine. This chain uses TRBV7-8 with TRBJ2-3; 9 bases align to TRBD1. The CDR3 DNA reads as TGTGCCAGCAGCCCCTTACGGGGACAGGGAAGATCCGATACGCAGTATTTT. It specifies CASSPLRGQGRSDTQYF.